The 18 T cell receptor beta chains presented below share a single source sample, sequenced in a study of T cells expressing NK-cell markers. After re-calling the 5' RACE reads, TCRdb lists one entry per CDR3 protein, DNA absent. The listing records 300,000 to 500,000 distinct CDR3 sequences. Sample: blood T cells: a sorted CD56 or NKG2C T cell subset, CD4+ or CD8+ T cells, or bulk PBMC T cells (not recorded which). The receptors originated from a woman aged 50 to 65 in good health.

The V and J genes are TRBV3-1 and TRBJ2-1. Per germline, CDR1 LGHDT and CDR2 YNNKEL (reference sequence). This CDR3 region has 16 residues. CDR3 sequence reads: CASSQGLGLTNNEQFF.

The rearrangement joins TRBV21-1 to TRBJ1-2. TRBV21-1 is a recognized pseudogene. The CDR3 loop spans 17 amino acids. The CDR3 reads CASSKTQRRARDRGYTF.

The chain recombines TRBV6-2 or TRBV6-3 with TRBJ2-1; checking the TCRdb D call of TRBD2 is not possible without DNA. The CDR3 covers 16 residues. Looked up from germline, CDR1 is MNHEY and CDR2 is SVGEGT. The CDR3: CASRRGRASSYNEQFF.

The rearrangement joins TRBV20-1 to TRBJ1-4; TCRdb returns TRBD1, unconfirmable since there is no DNA. The germline gives CDR1 DFQATT, CDR2 SNEGSKA (reference sequence). This CDR3 contains 13 residues. The CDR3: CSAQGATNEKLFF.

This chain links TRBV20-1 with TRBJ2-1; TCRdb picks TRBD1, but there is no DNA to check that call. The CDR3 runs to 20 residues. CDR1 and CDR2 (germline): DFQATT, SNEGSKA (reference sequence). The CDR3 loop is CSARDSRTGGSMGSYNEQFF.

V is TRBV20-1 and J is TRBJ2-3; TCRdb's assignment of TRBD2 cannot be checked, as there is no DNA. Germline values: CDR1 DFQATT, CDR2 SNEGSKA (reference sequence). CDR3 size: 15 residues. The CDR3 reads CSAQRRAMNTDTQYF.

The chain recombines TRBV6-6 with TRBJ2-1; TCRdb outputs TRBD1, but without DNA this stays unchecked. Per germline, CDR1 MNHNY and CDR2 SVGAGI (reference sequence). There are 16 residues in the CDR3. CDR3 protein: CASSPAMAVGYNEQFF.

The rearrangement uses TRBV10-2 and TRBJ1-6; TCRdb picks TRBD1, but there is no DNA to check that call. This CDR3 contains 20 residues. Per the germline V gene, CDR1 is WSHSY and CDR2 is SAAADI. The CDR3 loop is CASRKDRGAPPSNYNSPLHF.

This chain joins TRBV4-1 and TRBJ2-1; the TCRdb D gene call, TRBD2, has no DNA to confirm it. Germline V gives CDR1 MGHRA, CDR2 YSYEKL. The CDR3 totals 15 residues. This CDR3 is CASSLPGLGGSEQFF.

V is TRBV12-3 or TRBV12-4 and J is TRBJ2-7; checking the TCRdb D call of TRBD2 is not possible without DNA. The CDR3 has 14 amino acids. CDR3 sequence: CASSLRAASYEQYF.

The CDR3 loop reads CASSQEWDRGSDTQYF. This chain connects TRBV3-1 to TRBJ2-3; TCRdb's D gene call, TRBD1, goes unchecked for lack of DNA. Germline CDR1 reads LGHDT; CDR2 reads YNNKEL (reference sequence). CDR3 size: 16 residues.

This chain links TRBV20-1 with TRBJ2-7; TCRdb proposes TRBD1, but this gene call is untestable without DNA. Germline CDR1 DFQATT, CDR2 SNEGSKA (reference sequence). The CDR3 runs to 14 residues. CDR3 sequence reads: CSASRDRGTYEQYF.

The rearrangement uses TRBV5-6 and TRBJ2-7. The CDR3 is 12 residues long. The germline V gene encodes CDR1 SGHDT and CDR2 YYEEEE. CDR3 amino acids: CASSLATYEQYF. Variable domain in full (rest from reference TRBV5-6 and TRBJ2-7): DAGVTQSPTHLIKTRGQQVTLRCSPKSGHDTVSWYQQALGQGPQFIFQYYEEEERQRGNFPDRFSGHQFPNYSSELNVNALLLGDSALYLCASSLATYEQYFGPGTRLTVT.

The chain joins TRBV25-1 to TRBJ2-5; TCRdb selects TRBD1, and the lack of DNA leaves this call unchecked. Germline V gene data show CDR1 as MGHDK and CDR2 as SYGVNS. CDR3 length equals 14 residues. CDR3 sequence: CASKYGTDSGTQYF.

The genes are TRBV12-3 or TRBV12-4 and TRBJ1-6; as DNA is missing, the TRBD1 call by TCRdb cannot be tested. The CDR3 loop spans 15 amino acids. The CDR3 sequence: CASSLADRVLSPLHF.

The chain uses TRBV7-2 and TRBJ2-2; the TRBD2 assignment by TCRdb is unverifiable without DNA. The germline V gene has CDR1 SGHTA and CDR2 FQGNSA. The CDR3 spans 15 residues. CDR3 residues: CASRPRASRTGELFF. Supplemented by reference TRBV7-2 and TRBJ2-2, the full variable domain reads GAGVSQSPSNKVTEKGKDVELRCDPISGHTALYWYRQSLGQGLEFLIYFQGNSAPDKSGLPSDRFSAERTGGSVSTLTIQRTQQEDSAVYLCASRPRASRTGELFFGEGSRLTVL.

The V gene is TRBV24-1, the J gene TRBJ2-1; TCRdb's D gene call, TRBD1, goes unchecked for lack of DNA. CDR1 and CDR2 from the germline V gene are KGHDR and SFDVKD. This CDR3 spans 16 amino acids. The CDR3 region is CATSDSGQDRVNEQFF.

The chain carries TRBV10-3 and TRBJ2-1; the D call from TCRdb, TRBD2, cannot be confirmed without DNA. The V gene's germline CDR1 is ENHRY and CDR2 SYGVKD. The CDR3 has 15 amino acids. This CDR3 is CAISGDWDLNNEQFF.